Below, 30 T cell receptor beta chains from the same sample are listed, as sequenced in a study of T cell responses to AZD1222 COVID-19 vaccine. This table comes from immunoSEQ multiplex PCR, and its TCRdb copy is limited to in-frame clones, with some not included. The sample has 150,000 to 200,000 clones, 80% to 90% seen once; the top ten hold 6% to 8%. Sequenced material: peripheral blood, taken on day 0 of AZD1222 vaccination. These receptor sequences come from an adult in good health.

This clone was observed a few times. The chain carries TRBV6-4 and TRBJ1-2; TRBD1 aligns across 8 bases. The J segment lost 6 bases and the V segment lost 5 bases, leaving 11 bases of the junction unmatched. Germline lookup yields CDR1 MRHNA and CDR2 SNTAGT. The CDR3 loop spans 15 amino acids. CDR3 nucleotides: TGTGCCAGCAGTCGTGGACAGGGAGAGGTGGATGGCTACACCTTC. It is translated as CASSRGQGEVDGYTF.

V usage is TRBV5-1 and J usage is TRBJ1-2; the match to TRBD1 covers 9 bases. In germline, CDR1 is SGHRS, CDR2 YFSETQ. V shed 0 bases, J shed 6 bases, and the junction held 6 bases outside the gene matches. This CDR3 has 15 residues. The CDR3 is CASSLGGTGSHGYTF. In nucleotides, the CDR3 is TGCGCCAGCAGCTTGGGAGGGACAGGGTCCCATGGCTACACCTTC.

The CDR3 DNA is TGTGCCAGCGGGGGACAGATATATGAAAAACTGTTTTTT. Amino acid sequence: CASGGQIYEKLFF. The chain has TRBV6-5 and TRBJ1-4, with 7 nucleotides matching TRBD1. The V gene end was trimmed by 8 bases and the J gene end by 6 bases; junction bases not matched to a gene: 6. From germline, CDR1 is MNHEY and CDR2 SVGAGI. This CDR3 is 13 amino acids long.

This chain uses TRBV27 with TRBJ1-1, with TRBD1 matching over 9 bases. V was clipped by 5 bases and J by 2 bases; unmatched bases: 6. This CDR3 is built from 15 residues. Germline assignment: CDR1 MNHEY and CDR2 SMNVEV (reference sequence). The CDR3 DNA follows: TGTGCCAGCAGTACAGGGGGCGGATACAACACTGAAGCTTTCTTT. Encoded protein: CASSTGGGYNTEAFF.

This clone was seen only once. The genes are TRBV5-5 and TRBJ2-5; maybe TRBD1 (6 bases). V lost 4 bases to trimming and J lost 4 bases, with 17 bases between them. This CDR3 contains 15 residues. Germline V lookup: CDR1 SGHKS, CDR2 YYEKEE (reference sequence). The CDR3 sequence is CASSLNTGIRETQYF. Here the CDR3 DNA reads TGTGCCAGCAGCCTGAATACAGGGATTCGAGAGACCCAGTACTTC. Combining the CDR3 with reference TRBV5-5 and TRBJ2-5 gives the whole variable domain DAGVTQSPTHLIKTRGQQVTLRCSPISGHKSVSWYQQVLGQGPQFIFQYYEKEERGRGNFPDRFSARQFPNYSSELNVNALLLGDSALYLCASSLNTGIRETQYFGPGTRLLVL.

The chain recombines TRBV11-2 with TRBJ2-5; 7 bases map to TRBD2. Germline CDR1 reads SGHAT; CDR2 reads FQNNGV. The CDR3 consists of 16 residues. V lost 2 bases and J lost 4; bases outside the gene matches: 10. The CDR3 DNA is TGTGCCAGCAGCTTACAGGCGGGGGTAGCGCGAGAGACCCAGTACTTC. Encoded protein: CASSLQAGVARETQYF.

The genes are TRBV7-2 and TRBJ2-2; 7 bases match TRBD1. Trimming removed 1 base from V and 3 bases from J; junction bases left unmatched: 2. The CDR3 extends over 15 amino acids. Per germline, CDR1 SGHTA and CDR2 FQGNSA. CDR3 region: CASSLVDRDTGELFF. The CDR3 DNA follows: TGTGCCAGCAGCTTAGTAGACAGGGACACCGGGGAGCTGTTTTTT.

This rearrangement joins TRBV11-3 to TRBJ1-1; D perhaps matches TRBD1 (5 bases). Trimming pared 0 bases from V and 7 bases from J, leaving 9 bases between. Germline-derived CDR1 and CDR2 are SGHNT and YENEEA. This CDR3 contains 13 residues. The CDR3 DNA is TGTGCCAGCAGCTTAGATCTGGGACGTGAAGCTTTCTTT. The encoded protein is CASSLDLGREAFF.

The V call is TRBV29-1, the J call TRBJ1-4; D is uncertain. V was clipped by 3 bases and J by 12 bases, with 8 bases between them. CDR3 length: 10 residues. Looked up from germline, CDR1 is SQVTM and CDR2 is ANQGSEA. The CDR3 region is CSVDSGELFF. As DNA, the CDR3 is TGCAGCGTTGATTCTGGTGAACTGTTTTTT.

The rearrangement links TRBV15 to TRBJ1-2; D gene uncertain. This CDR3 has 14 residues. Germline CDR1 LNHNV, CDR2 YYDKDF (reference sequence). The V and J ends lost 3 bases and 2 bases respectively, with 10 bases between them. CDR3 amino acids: CATSRKDENYGYTF. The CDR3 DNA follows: TGTGCCACCAGCAGGAAGGACGAAAACTATGGCTACACCTTC.

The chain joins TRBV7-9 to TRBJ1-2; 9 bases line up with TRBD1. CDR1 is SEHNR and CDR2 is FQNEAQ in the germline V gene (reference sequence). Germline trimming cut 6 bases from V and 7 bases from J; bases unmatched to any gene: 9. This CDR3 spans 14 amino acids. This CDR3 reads CASSKQGAYAGYTF. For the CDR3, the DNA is TGTGCCAGCAGTAAACAGGGGGCGTATGCTGGCTACACCTTC.

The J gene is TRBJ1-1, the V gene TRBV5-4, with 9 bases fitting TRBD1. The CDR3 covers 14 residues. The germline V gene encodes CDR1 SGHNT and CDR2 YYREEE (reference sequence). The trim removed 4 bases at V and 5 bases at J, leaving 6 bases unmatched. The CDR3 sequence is CASSTRDRETEAFF. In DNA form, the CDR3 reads TGTGCCAGCAGCACCCGGGACAGGGAGACTGAAGCTTTCTTT.

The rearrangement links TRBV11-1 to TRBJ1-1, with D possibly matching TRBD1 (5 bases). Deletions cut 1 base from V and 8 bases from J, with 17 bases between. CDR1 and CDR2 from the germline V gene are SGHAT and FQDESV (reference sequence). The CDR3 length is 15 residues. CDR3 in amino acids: CASSLEKRGRAEAFF. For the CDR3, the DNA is TGTGCCAGCAGCTTAGAGAAGCGGGGCAGGGCGGAAGCTTTCTTT.

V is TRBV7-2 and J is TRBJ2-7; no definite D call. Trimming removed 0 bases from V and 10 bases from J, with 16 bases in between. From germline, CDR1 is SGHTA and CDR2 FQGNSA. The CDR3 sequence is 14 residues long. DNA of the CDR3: TGTGCCAGCAGCTTAGCGTTCGAAGATACGAGCCAGTACGTC. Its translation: CASSLAFEDTSQYV.

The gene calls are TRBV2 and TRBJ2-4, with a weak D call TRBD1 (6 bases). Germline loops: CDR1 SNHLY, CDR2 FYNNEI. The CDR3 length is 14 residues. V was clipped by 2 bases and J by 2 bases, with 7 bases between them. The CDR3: CASSEQGPKNIQYF. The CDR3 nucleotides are TGTGCCAGCAGTGAACAGGGGCCCAAAAACATTCAGTACTTC.

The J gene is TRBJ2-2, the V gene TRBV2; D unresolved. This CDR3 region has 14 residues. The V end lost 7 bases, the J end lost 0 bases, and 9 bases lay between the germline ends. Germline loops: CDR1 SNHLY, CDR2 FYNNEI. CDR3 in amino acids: CASTPLANTGELFF. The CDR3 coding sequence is TGTGCCAGCACCCCTCTTGCGAACACCGGGGAGCTGTTTTTT.

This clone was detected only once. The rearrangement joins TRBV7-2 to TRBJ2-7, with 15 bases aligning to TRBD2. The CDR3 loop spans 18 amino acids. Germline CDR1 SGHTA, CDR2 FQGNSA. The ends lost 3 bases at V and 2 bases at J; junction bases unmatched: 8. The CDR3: CASSFRTSGGAPPYEQYF. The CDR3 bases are TGTGCCAGCAGCTTCAGGACTAGCGGGGGGGCTCCCCCCTACGAGCAGTACTTC.

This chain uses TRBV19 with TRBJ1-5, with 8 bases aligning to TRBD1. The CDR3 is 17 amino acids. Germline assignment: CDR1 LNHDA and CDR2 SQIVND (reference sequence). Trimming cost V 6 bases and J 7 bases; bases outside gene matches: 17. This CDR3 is CASSHGSDRGTGQPQHF. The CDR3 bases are TGTGCCAGTAGCCACGGCTCTGACAGGGGAACGGGCCAGCCCCAGCATTTT.

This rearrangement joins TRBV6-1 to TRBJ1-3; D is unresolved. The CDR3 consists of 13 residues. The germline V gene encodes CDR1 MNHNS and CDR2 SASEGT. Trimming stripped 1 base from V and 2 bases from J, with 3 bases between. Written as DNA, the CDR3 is TGTGCCAGCAGTGAAGGGCCTGGAAACACCATATATTTT. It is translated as CASSEGPGNTIYF.

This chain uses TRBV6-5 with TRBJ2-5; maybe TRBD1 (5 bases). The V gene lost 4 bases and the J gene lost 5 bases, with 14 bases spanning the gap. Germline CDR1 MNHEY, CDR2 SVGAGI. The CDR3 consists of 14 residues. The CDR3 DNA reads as TGTGCCAGCAGTTTCCAGGGTCCTTGGGAGACCCAGTACTTC. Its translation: CASSFQGPWETQYF.

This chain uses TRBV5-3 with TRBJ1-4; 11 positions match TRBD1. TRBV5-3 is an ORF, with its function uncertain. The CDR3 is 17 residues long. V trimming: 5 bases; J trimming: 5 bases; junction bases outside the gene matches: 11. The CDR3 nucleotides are TGTGCCAGAAGTCATTACCCGGACAGGGGGCAGAATGAAAAACTGTTTTTT. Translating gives CARSHYPDRGQNEKLFF.

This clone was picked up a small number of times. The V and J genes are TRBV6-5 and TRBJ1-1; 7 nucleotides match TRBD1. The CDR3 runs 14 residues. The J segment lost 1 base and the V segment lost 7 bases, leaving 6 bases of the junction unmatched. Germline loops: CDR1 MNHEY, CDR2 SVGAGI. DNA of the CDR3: TGTGCCAGCAACCTCGGACAGGCGAACACTGAAGCTTTCTTT. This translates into CASNLGQANTEAFF.

CDR3 loop: CASSSSGSWINTEAFF. In DNA form, the CDR3 reads TGTGCCAGCAGCTCTTCAGGGTCTTGGATCAACACTGAAGCTTTCTTT. This rearrangement joins TRBV7-9 to TRBJ1-1; D perhaps matches TRBD1 (5 bases). The CDR3 length is 16 residues. Per the germline V gene, CDR1 is SEHNR and CDR2 is FQNEAQ (reference sequence). V was trimmed by 4 bases and J by 2 bases, leaving 17 bases between them.

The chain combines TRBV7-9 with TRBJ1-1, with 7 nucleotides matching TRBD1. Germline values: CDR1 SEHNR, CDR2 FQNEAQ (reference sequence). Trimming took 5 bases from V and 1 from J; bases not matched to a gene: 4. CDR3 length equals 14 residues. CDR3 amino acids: CASSLGTANTEAFF. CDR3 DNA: TGTGCCAGCAGCCTCGGGACAGCGAACACTGAAGCTTTCTTT.

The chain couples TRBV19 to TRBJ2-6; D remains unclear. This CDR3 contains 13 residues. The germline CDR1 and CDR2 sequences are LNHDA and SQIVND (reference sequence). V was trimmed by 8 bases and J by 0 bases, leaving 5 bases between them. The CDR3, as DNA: TGTGCCAGTCTACTCTCTGGGGCCAACGTCCTGACTTTC. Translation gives CASLLSGANVLTF.

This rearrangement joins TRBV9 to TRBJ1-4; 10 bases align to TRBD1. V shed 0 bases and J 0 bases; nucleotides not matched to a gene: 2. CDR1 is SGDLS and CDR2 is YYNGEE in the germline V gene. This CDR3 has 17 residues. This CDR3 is CASSVDGTGATNEKLFF. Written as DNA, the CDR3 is TGTGCCAGCAGCGTAGATGGGACAGGGGCAACTAATGAAAAACTGTTTTTT.

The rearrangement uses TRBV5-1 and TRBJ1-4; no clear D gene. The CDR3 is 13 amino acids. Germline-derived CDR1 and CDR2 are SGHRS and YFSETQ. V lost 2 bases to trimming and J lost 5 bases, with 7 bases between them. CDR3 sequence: CASSFRGNEKLFF. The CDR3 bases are TGCGCCAGCAGCTTCCGCGGCAATGAAAAACTGTTTTTT.

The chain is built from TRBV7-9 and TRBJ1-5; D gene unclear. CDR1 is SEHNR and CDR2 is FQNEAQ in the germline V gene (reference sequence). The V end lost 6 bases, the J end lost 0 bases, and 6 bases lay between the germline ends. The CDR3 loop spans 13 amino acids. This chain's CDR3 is CASSPFSNQPQHF. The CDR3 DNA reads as TGTGCCAGCAGTCCCTTTAGCAATCAGCCCCAGCATTTT.

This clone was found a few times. Written as DNA, the CDR3 is TGTGCCAGCAGTTACTCGTGGGGGGCTGGAAACACCATATATTTT. Translated: CASSYSWGAGNTIYF. This chain links TRBV6-5 with TRBJ1-3; a weak D match, TRBD1 (5 bases). V was shortened by 0 bases and J by 2 bases, with 8 bases between the two germline ends. CDR1 and CDR2 (germline): MNHEY, SVGAGI. The CDR3 extends over 15 amino acids.

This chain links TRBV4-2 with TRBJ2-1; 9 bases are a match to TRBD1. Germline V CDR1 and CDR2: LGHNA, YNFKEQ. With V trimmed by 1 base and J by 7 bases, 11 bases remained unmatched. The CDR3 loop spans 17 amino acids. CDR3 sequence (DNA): TGTGCCAGCAGCCAAGGGCCGGGACAGGGTTTCTTGAATGAGCAGTTCTTC. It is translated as CASSQGPGQGFLNEQFF.